The text below deals with one TCR beta chain. Sequenced by immunoSEQ multiplex PCR; TCRdb stores in-frame clones only, minus some. The sample yields about 160,000 clones, about 87% seen once. The CDR3 covers 16 residues. Germline V gene data show CDR1 as LNHDA and CDR2 as SQIVND (reference sequence). Trimming left V 4 bases short and J 0 bases short, with 13 bases between. These data belong to a study of control samples from healthy donors and cancer patients. Sequencing input: blood. The V and J genes are TRBV19 and TRBJ1-3; D remains unclear. The source is a man younger than 40 in good health. For the CDR3, the DNA is TGTGCCAGTAGTACCCTCTCTACCTACTCTGGAAACACCATATATTTT. Amino acids: CASSTLSTYSGNTIYF. The full variable domain, rest sourced from reference TRBV19 and TRBJ1-3, is DGGITQSPKYLFRKEGQNVTLSCEQNLNHDAMYWYRQDPGQGLRLIYYSQIVNDFQKGDIAEGYSVSREKKESFPLTVTSAQKNPTAFYLCASSTLSTYSGNTIYFGEGSWLTVV.